What follows are 24 T cell receptor beta chains derived from one specimen sequenced in a study of shared clonotypes between healthy human individuals (dated by TCRdb to the early 2020s). The library was produced with the immunoSEQ multiplex PCR assay. Entries here come from immuneACCESS through TCRdb and include only in-frame sequences with V and J called. Some clones fail to appear in such tables; in the studies checked, an unresolved V gene covers under half of the shortfall, and the cause of the remainder is unknown. For this sample there are around 1.5 million clones; approximately 98% appear just once. The ten biggest clones cover 0.4% to 0.55% of the sample. Sequencing was done on a sample of naive CD4+ T cells sorted from blood. The cell subset or site label, as the study defines it: CD45RA+ positively selected. These receptors originate from a man aged 25-45 years in good health.

The chain has TRBV28 and TRBJ1-2, with TRBD1 as a possible D gene (6 bases). Germline assignment: CDR1 MDHEN and CDR2 SYDVKM. V gave up 6 bases and J gave up 3 bases, with 14 bases separating them. The CDR3 totals 14 residues. CDR3 sequence reads: CASRRAGVDYGYTF. CDR3 DNA sequence: TGTGCCAGCAGACGCGCAGGGGTAGACTATGGCTACACCTTC.

The chain links TRBV21-1 to TRBJ1-2; the table's D gene call, TRBD1, was not cross checked with the DNA. TRBV21-1 is designated a pseudogene. CDR3 length equals 15 residues. The CDR3 here is CASSKGRDRDYGYTF. Here the CDR3 DNA reads TGTGCCAGCAGCAAAGGAAGGGACAGGGACTATGGCTACACCTTC.

The V and J genes are TRBV9 and TRBJ1-1; 9 positions match TRBD1. The CDR3 contains 15 residues. V lost 4 bases and J lost 0; bases outside the gene matches: 4. Germline CDR1 and CDR2: SGDLS and YYNGEE. The chain's CDR3 is CASSIGTGMNTEAFF. The DNA for the CDR3 is TGTGCCAGCAGCATCGGGACAGGGATGAACACTGAAGCTTTCTTT.

The genes are TRBV29-1 and TRBJ2-3, with 7 bases aligning to TRBD2. Trimming at V came to 4 bases and at J to 3 bases, leaving 4 bases not matched to a gene. The CDR3 is made up of 13 amino acids. The germline gives CDR1 SQVTM, CDR2 ANQGSEA. The CDR3 loop is CSVGTRLTDTQYF. The CDR3 DNA follows: TGCAGCGTTGGGACTAGATTGACAGATACGCAGTATTTT.

The chain employs TRBV6-5 and TRBJ2-5; 7 bases align to TRBD1. The CDR3 totals 14 residues. J lost 3 bases, V lost 6 bases, and 7 bases had no gene match. Germline CDR1 and CDR2: MNHEY and SVGAGI. The CDR3: CASSLGQREETQYF. CDR3 nucleotide sequence: TGTGCCAGCAGCCTGGGACAGCGAGAAGAGACCCAGTACTTC.

As regards this clone: Other DNA sequences in the same sample also yield this CDR3. CDR3 nucleotide sequence: TGTGCCAGTAGTACCAGGGGCAATCAGCCCCAGCATTTT. This encodes CASSTRGNQPQHF. J is TRBJ1-5 and V is TRBV19; tentative D call: TRBD1 (5 bases). V was trimmed by 4 bases and J by 2 bases, leaving 6 bases between them. This CDR3 is 13 amino acids long. Germline lookup yields CDR1 LNHDA and CDR2 SQIVND (reference sequence).

The chain couples TRBV7-3 to TRBJ2-7; D is perhaps TRBD2 (6 bases). V was trimmed by 1 base and J by 2 bases, leaving 15 bases between them. CDR3 size: 16 residues. CDR1 is SGHTA and CDR2 is FQGTGA in the germline V gene. CDR3 loop: CASSLRGSGTPYEQYF. The DNA for the CDR3 is TGTGCCAGCAGCTTAAGGGGTAGCGGAACCCCCTACGAGCAGTACTTC.

A word on this clone: Distinct nucleotide sequences in the sample also encode this CDR3. This chain uses TRBV18 with TRBJ2-1; the match to TRBD1 covers 9 bases. Trimming took 3 bases from V and 3 from J; bases not matched to a gene: 3. This CDR3 has 15 amino acids. The V gene's germline CDR1 is KGHSH and CDR2 LQKENI. In DNA, the CDR3 is TGTGCCAGCTCACCGGGACAGGGTAGCTACAATGAGCAGTTCTTC. The encoded protein is CASSPGQGSYNEQFF.

The chain recombines TRBV7-9 with TRBJ1-2; 7 positions match TRBD1. Unmatched junction bases numbered 13, after V lost 4 bases and J lost 8 bases. The CDR3 length is 15 residues. Looked up from germline, CDR1 is SEHNR and CDR2 is FQNEAQ (reference sequence). The CDR3 nucleotides are TGTGCCAGCAGCTACCGGACAGGAGGATCTGAGGGCTACACCTTC. Translation gives CASSYRTGGSEGYTF.

This rearrangement joins TRBV13 to TRBJ2-4; D is possibly TRBD1 (6 bases). The germline V gene encodes CDR1 PRHDT and CDR2 FYEKMQ (reference sequence). This CDR3 has 15 residues. V lost 4 bases, J lost 0 bases, and 10 bases lay in between. The DNA for the CDR3 is TGTGCCAGCAGCTCAAGGACAGTAGCCAAAAACATTCAGTACTTC. Translated, it gives CASSSRTVAKNIQYF.

This rearrangement joins TRBV28 to TRBJ2-1; 7 bases agree with TRBD2. The CDR3 contains 14 residues. Trimming cost V 4 bases and J 8 bases; bases outside gene matches: 8. Germline CDR1 and CDR2: MDHEN and SYDVKM. In DNA, the CDR3 is TGTGCCAGCAGTTCATTGGGAGGGAGAGATGAGCAGTTCTTC. It yields the protein CASSSLGGRDEQFF.

The chain combines TRBV6-5 with TRBJ1-2; no clear D. CDR1 MNHEY and CDR2 SVGAGI come from the germline V gene. CDR3 length: 14 residues. The germline V and J ends were trimmed by 6 bases and 3 bases, with 14 bases remaining between them. In nucleotides, the CDR3 is TGTGCCAGCAGCCCAAGGAAGGTCGACTATGGCTACACCTTC. Translation gives CASSPRKVDYGYTF.

The chain recombines TRBV5-1 with TRBJ2-6, with D possibly TRBD1 on 5 matching bases. Germline CDR1 and CDR2: SGHRS and YFSETQ. V was clipped by 4 bases and J by 3 bases, with 8 bases between them. The CDR3 sequence is 14 residues long. Here the CDR3 reads CASSQTVGANVLTF. The CDR3 nucleotides are TGCGCCAGCAGCCAGACAGTTGGGGCCAACGTCCTGACTTTC.

The genes are TRBV11-2 and TRBJ1-2; 8 bases align to TRBD1. The germline V gene encodes CDR1 SGHAT and CDR2 FQNNGV. The J segment lost 7 bases and the V segment lost 5 bases, leaving 3 bases of the junction unmatched. The CDR3 is 12 residues long. The CDR3 DNA follows: TGTGCCAGCAGCAGGACAGGGTCTGGCTACACCTTC. Residues: CASSRTGSGYTF.

J is TRBJ2-3 and V is TRBV9; possible D gene TRBD2, 6 bases. Trimming stripped 3 bases from V and 6 bases from J, with 23 bases between. Germline V gene lookup returns CDR1 SGDLS and CDR2 YYNGEE. The CDR3 has 17 amino acids. The CDR3 loop is CASSGRSWGEASDTQYF. The CDR3 nucleotides read TGTGCCAGCAGCGGACGCTCTTGGGGGGAAGCGAGCGATACGCAGTATTTT. Full variable domain (remainder filled in from reference TRBV9 and TRBJ2-3): DSGVTQTPKHLITATGQRVTLRCSPRSGDLSVYWYQQSLDQGLQFLIQYYNGEERAKGNILERFSAQQFPDLHSELNLSSLELGDSALYFCASSGRSWGEASDTQYFGPGTRLTVL.

The chain carries TRBV21-1 and TRBJ2-1. TRBV21-1 represents a pseudogene. The CDR3 loop spans 14 amino acids. The CDR3 DNA sequence: TGTGCCAGCAGCAGAGACCCTTATCACAATGAGCAGTTCTTC. It specifies CASSRDPYHNEQFF.

The chain uses TRBV7-2 and TRBJ2-3, with a tentative D call TRBD2 (6 bases). Germline V gene data show CDR1 as SGHTA and CDR2 as FQGNSA. V was shortened by 5 bases and J by 4 bases, with 19 bases between the two germline ends. This CDR3 comprises 16 residues. This chain's CDR3 is CASSRTGTEVADTQYF. The CDR3 coding sequence is TGTGCCAGCAGCCGGACCGGGACTGAGGTCGCAGATACGCAGTATTTT.

This chain links TRBV28 with TRBJ1-1; D is unclear. This CDR3 comprises 14 residues. The ends were cut back, 6 bases at V and 1 base at J, with 12 bases in the middle. The germline V gene encodes CDR1 MDHEN and CDR2 SYDVKM. Here the CDR3 reads CASRLTEANTEAFF. The CDR3 DNA sequence: TGTGCCAGCAGACTCACCGAGGCGAACACTGAAGCTTTCTTT.

This chain uses TRBV29-1 with TRBJ2-2, with D perhaps TRBD1 or TRBD2 (5 bases each). Germline lookup yields CDR1 SQVTM and CDR2 ANQGSEA. This CDR3 contains 14 residues. The V gene lost 3 bases and the J gene lost 1 base, with 9 bases spanning the gap. The CDR3 DNA follows: TGCAGCGTTGATACGGGACGGAACACCGGGGAGCTGTTTTTT. Translated, it gives CSVDTGRNTGELFF.

The rearrangement joins TRBV5-5 to TRBJ2-2; 8 bases fit TRBD1. CDR1 is SGHKS and CDR2 is YYEKEE in the germline V gene (reference sequence). V lost 3 bases and J lost 6; bases outside the gene matches: 4. The CDR3 runs to 14 residues. The CDR3 DNA reads as TGTGCCAGCAGCTGGACAGGGATCGCCGGGGAGCTGTTTTTT. It yields the protein CASSWTGIAGELFF.

The gene calls are TRBV21-1 and TRBJ2-7; no check of the table's D call, TRBD2, against the DNA was made. TRBV21-1 is a known pseudogene. The CDR3 contains 16 residues. CDR3 coding DNA: TGTGCCAGCACCACCCCTCGGGGGAAATATTCCTACGAGCAGTACTTC. This translates into CASTTPRGKYSYEQYF.

V is TRBV7-2 and J is TRBJ2-5; D is ambiguous. The germline gives CDR1 SGHTA, CDR2 FQGNSA. The V end lost 7 bases, the J end lost 5 bases, and 8 bases lay between the germline ends. This CDR3 comprises 11 residues. CDR3 coding DNA: TGTGCCAGCACCAGTCTGGAGACCCAGTACTTC. Its translation is CASTSLETQYF.

The V call is TRBV6-1, the J call TRBJ2-7; D perhaps matches TRBD2 (5 bases). V was pared by 4 bases and J by 6 bases, with 13 bases between. The germline V gene has CDR1 MNHNS and CDR2 SASEGT. This CDR3 is 13 amino acids long. CDR3 nucleotide sequence: TGTGCCAGCAGTGCTATACCCCGGGGCGAGCAGTACTTC. As protein: CASSAIPRGEQYF.

J is TRBJ2-2 and V is TRBV6-1, with D hard to call. CDR3 length: 14 residues. The germline CDR1 and CDR2 sequences are MNHNS and SASEGT. The V gene lost 2 bases and the J gene lost 1 base, with 5 bases spanning the gap. The CDR3, as DNA: TGTGCCAGCAGTGAAAAAGGGAACACCGGGGAGCTGTTTTTT. Residues: CASSEKGNTGELFF.